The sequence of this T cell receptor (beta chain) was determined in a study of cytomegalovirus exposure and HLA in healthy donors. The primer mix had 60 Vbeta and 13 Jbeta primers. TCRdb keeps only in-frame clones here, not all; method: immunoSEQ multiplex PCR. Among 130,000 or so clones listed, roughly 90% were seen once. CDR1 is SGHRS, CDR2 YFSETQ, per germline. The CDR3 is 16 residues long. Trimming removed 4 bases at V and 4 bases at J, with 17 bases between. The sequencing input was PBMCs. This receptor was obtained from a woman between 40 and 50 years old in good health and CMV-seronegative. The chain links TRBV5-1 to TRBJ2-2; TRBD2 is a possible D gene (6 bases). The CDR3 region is CASSPDAGTGTGELFF. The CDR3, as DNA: TGCGCCAGCAGCCCGGACGCGGGAACGGGCACCGGGGAGCTGTTTTTT.